This is a list of T cell receptor beta chains from one sample in a study of blood T cell repertoires in COVID-19. Repertoires were generated with immunoSEQ multiplex PCR, while TCRdb's copy carries only in-frame clones and drops some. The data hold more than 85,000 clones, with around 81% observed a single time. Sequenced sample: peripheral blood. These receptors were obtained from a man aged 55 to 69 with acute or convalescent COVID-19. The CDR3 runs from the conserved cysteine through the conserved F or W. A D gene is named only where the DNA matches it firmly. A row's size may be missing; if present it is once, few, many or a size class.

D	size	length	V	J	DNA	CDR3
.	.	13	TRBV3-1/TRBV3-2	TRBJ1-2	TGTGCCAGCAGCCAAGGACTTGCGGATGGCTACACCTTC	CASSQGLADGYTF
.	few	11	TRBV25-1	TRBJ2-1	TGTGCCAGCAGTGCATACAATGAGCAGTTCTTC	CASSAYNEQFF
.	.	15	TRBV5-1	TRBJ1-4	TGCGCCAGCAGCAACCAGGGTGTTACTAATGAAAAACTGTTTTTT	CASSNQGVTNEKLFF
TRBD2	few	16	TRBV5-8	TRBJ2-3	TGTGCCTCCGGTGGCGGGACTAGTGCATTGGGAGATACGCAGTATTTT	CASGGGTSALGDTQYF
TRBD1	.	18	TRBV2	TRBJ2-4	TGTGCCAGCTCCGCCCGGGACAGGGGTCCTCTAGCCAAAAACATTCAGTACTTC	CASSARDRGPLAKNIQYF
TRBD1	.	15	TRBV5-4	TRBJ1-2	TGTGCCAGCAGCTTGGTAACAGGGGGGCAGGATGGCTACACCTTC	CASSLVTGGQDGYTF
TRBD1	.	12	TRBV30	TRBJ2-1	TGTGCCTGGAGTCGACAGGGGAATGAGCAGTTCTTC	CAWSRQGNEQFF
.	.	13	TRBV30	TRBJ2-1	TGTGCCTGGAGTCAATCCCTGGAGGGTGAGCAGTTCTTC	CAWSQSLEGEQFF
TRBD2	.	16	TRBV30	TRBJ2-1	TGTGCCTGGAGTCCCCACGATAGCGGGGCTTACAATGAGCAGTTCTTC	CAWSPHDSGAYNEQFF
TRBD2	.	13	TRBV5-6	TRBJ2-5	TGTGCCAGCAGCCGCCGGGGGGGAGAGACCCAGTACTTC	CASSRRGGETQYF
.	.	14	TRBV6-2/TRBV6-3	TRBJ1-5	TGTGCCAGCAGTTACCTGTCAGGTAATCAGCCCCAGCATTTT	CASSYLSGNQPQHF
TRBD1	many	14	TRBV5-1	TRBJ2-3	TGCGCCAGCAGCTTGGGACAGGGTGGAGATACGCAGTATTTT	CASSLGQGGDTQYF
.	.	13	TRBV29-1	TRBJ2-2	TGCAGCGCCCAATTGTCGAACACCGGGGAGCTGTTTTTT	CSAQLSNTGELFF
TRBD1	.	15	TRBV6-6	TRBJ2-7	TGTGCCAGCAGCTCCGGGACAGGGGGCGGATGGGAGCAGTACTTC	CASSSGTGGGWEQYF
.	few	13	TRBV2	TRBJ2-1	TGTGCCAGCAGTGAAGGACTTCAGGGGGAGCAGTTCTTC	CASSEGLQGEQFF
TRBD1	.	16	TRBV6-5	TRBJ2-1	TGTGCCAGCAGTTATCAGGGGGTGGGGTCCTACAATGAGCAGTTCTTC	CASSYQGVGSYNEQFF
.	.	15	TRBV27	TRBJ2-3	TGTGCCAGCAGTTTAGTGGGGGGGCCCACAGATACGCAGTATTTT	CASSLVGGPTDTQYF
TRBD1	.	14	TRBV28	TRBJ1-2	TGTGCCAGCAGTTTAGACAGGGGGAAATATGGCTACACCTTC	CASSLDRGKYGYTF
.	.	13	TRBV7-2	TRBJ1-1	TGTGCCAGCAGCCCCCAAGCGAACACTGAAGCTTTCTTT	CASSPQANTEAFF
TRBD1	.	16	TRBV19	TRBJ1-6	TGTGCCAGTAAACAACAGGGGGCTGTAGGTAATTCACCCCTCCACTTT	CASKQQGAVGNSPLHF
.	.	15	TRBV24-1	TRBJ1-2	TGTGCCACCAGTGATCCGACAGGCCCCGACTATGGCTACACCTTC	CATSDPTGPDYGYTF
.	.	15	TRBV9	TRBJ2-1	TGTGCCAGCAGCGTAAGCTTGAGGAAATACAATGAGCAGTTCTTC	CASSVSLRKYNEQFF
.	.	12	TRBV18	TRBJ2-5	TGTGCCAGCTCTCCGGGGGGCGAGACCCAGTACTTC	CASSPGGETQYF
.	.	15	TRBV7-9	TRBJ1-3	TGTGCCAGCAGCTTAGAGCAGGGAAGAGGAAACACCATATATTTT	CASSLEQGRGNTIYF
TRBD2	few	15	TRBV9	TRBJ2-2	TGTGCCAGCAGCCCAGCGGGGGGGGAGACCGGGGAGCTGTTTTTT	CASSPAGGETGELFF
.	.	13	TRBV27	TRBJ1-1	TGTGCCAGCAGTTTCGGACACGACACTGAAGCTTTCTTT	CASSFGHDTEAFF
.	.	18	TRBV4-3	TRBJ2-1	TGCGCCAGCAGCCAAGAATTCCCGCCAGGGGAGAGATACAATGAGCAGTTCTTC	CASSQEFPPGERYNEQFF
.	.	13	TRBV15	TRBJ1-2	TGTGCCACCAGCAGAGGTGGGGGGTTTGGCTACACCTTC	CATSRGGGFGYTF
TRBD1	.	14	TRBV7-8	TRBJ2-7	TGTGCCAGCAGCCTATCAGGACAGGGCTACGAGCAGTACTTC	CASSLSGQGYEQYF
TRBD1	once	16	TRBV12-5	TRBJ1-1	TGTGCTAGTGGTCAGAGGACAGGGGGGATGAACACTGAAGCTTTCTTT	CASGQRTGGMNTEAFF
.	.	15	TRBV7-8	TRBJ1-2	TGTGCCAGCAGCTTAGCGTGGCAGGGCAACTATGGCTACACCTTC	CASSLAWQGNYGYTF
TRBD2	.	16	TRBV10-3	TRBJ2-5	TGTGCCATCAGTGACTCGGATAGCGGGGCCCAAGAGACCCAGTACTTC	CAISDSDSGAQETQYF
.	.	15	TRBV18	TRBJ1-2	TGTGCCAGCTCACTACGCAGGGGATACGACTATGGCTACACCTTC	CASSLRRGYDYGYTF
.	.	13	TRBV6-5	TRBJ1-2	TGTGCCAGCTGCCCCCGGCAGGGGCCTGGCTACACCTTC	CASCPRQGPGYTF
TRBD2	once	13	TRBV9	TRBJ2-5	TGTGCCAGCAGCGGGGGAGGGGTGGAGACCCAGTACTTC	CASSGGGVETQYF
.	.	14	TRBV10-1	TRBJ1-3	TGCGCCAGCAGTGAACAGGAATCTGGAAACACCATATATTTT	CASSEQESGNTIYF
.	.	14	TRBV24-1	TRBJ1-1	TGTGCCACCAGTCCTGGGGGCTTAAGGACTGAAGCTTTCTTT	CATSPGGLRTEAFF
.	.	15	TRBV5-1	TRBJ2-1	TGCGCCAGCAGCTTAGGGGCGAGCTCCTACAATGAGCAGTTCTTC	CASSLGASSYNEQFF
TRBD2	.	16	TRBV5-6	TRBJ2-5	TGTGCCAGCAGCTTGAGAAGCGGGAGAGTGGGGGAGACCCAGTACTTC	CASSLRSGRVGETQYF
.	.	18	TRBV4-3	TRBJ1-2	TGCGCCAGCAGCCAAGATCGGAGGCGGCAGCTGATTCTCTATGGCTACACCTTC	CASSQDRRRQLILYGYTF
.	.	15	TRBV6-5	TRBJ2-2	TGTGCCAGCAGTTACCCCCCGACGGGGATCGGGGAGCTGTTTTTT	CASSYPPTGIGELFF
.	many	12	TRBV6-2/TRBV6-3	TRBJ2-2	TGTGCCAGCAGTTTTCTCACCGGGGAGCTGTTTTTT	CASSFLTGELFF
.	.	15	TRBV19	TRBJ2-1	TGTGCCAGTAGTGGCGACGGGAGCTCCTACAATGAGCAGTTCTTC	CASSGDGSSYNEQFF